This T cell receptor beta chain was obtained from a study of cytomegalovirus exposure and HLA in healthy donors. The CDR3 contains 12 residues. Trimming cost V 3 bases and J 5 bases, with 10 bases left between them. The germline V gene has CDR1 SQVTM and CDR2 ANQGSEA. Nominally healthy donors were sampled, though unrecorded immune exposures were likely. As to this clone: The antigen remains unidentified.

Study findings and constraints: Productive status was seen about 90% or about 30% of the time for most TCR beta V segments in an earlier analysis. A later analysis linked some 17,000 TCR beta sequences to HLA alleles at 0.05 false discovery rate. Later analysis revealed greater clonal expansion in HLA-associated TCR beta chains than in equally common others.

The primer mix had 60 Vbeta and 13 Jbeta primers. Produced via immunoSEQ multiplex PCR; TCRdb's table is partial and in-frame only. Altogether about 170,000 clones are present, less than 80% being singletons, with the ten largest covering less than 1%. This chain uses TRBV29-1 with TRBJ1-2, with D possibly being TRBD1 (5 bases). The sample was PBMCs. This receptor was taken from a female donor in good health and CMV-seronegative. The CDR3 spells CSVDTDSYGYTF. CDR3 bases: TGCAGCGTTGATACTGACAGTTATGGCTACACCTTC. The variable domain in full, completed from reference TRBV29-1 and TRBJ1-2, reads SAVISQKPSRDICQRGTSLTIQCQVDSQVTMMFWYRQQPGQSLTLIATANQGSEATYESGFVIDKFPISRPNLTFSTLTVSNMSPEDSSIYLCSVDTDSYGYTFGSGTRLTVV.